The 10 T cell receptor beta chains presented below share a single source sample, sequenced in a study of regulatory T cells in long-lasting Graves disease. Building of the TCR beta libraries involved iRepertoire HTBI primers and Arm-PCR of CDR3 regions. TCRdb fed the multiplex PCR reads into MiXCR, producing one record per CDR3 protein. The table shows hundreds of thousands of distinct CDR3 sequences, with around 13% occurring only once. Time point indicated: newly diagnosed GD, antithyroid drugs for less than 3 months. The TCR library used RNA extracted from PBMCs. This same sample was also taken into another study, of T cells in Graves' hyperthyroidism and ophthalmopathy.

Sample: peripheral blood mononuclear cells (PBMCs), taken at new diagnosis, from a patient treated with antithyroid drugs. These receptors all come from a woman in her twenties or thirties with Graves disease.

The chain joins TRBV18 to TRBJ2-2, with D uncertain. The CDR3 consists of 14 residues. Germline lookup yields CDR1 KGHSH and CDR2 LQKENI. V was trimmed by 3 bases and J by 1 base, leaving 6 bases between them. CDR3 sequence reads: CASSPNQNTGELFF. In DNA, the CDR3 is TGTGCCAGCTCACCTAATCAGAACACCGGGGAGCTGTTTTTT.

The genes are TRBV2 and TRBJ1-6; D uncertain. Trimming stripped 3 bases from V and 6 bases from J, with 9 bases between. Germline V gene data show CDR1 as SNHLY and CDR2 as FYNNEI. This CDR3 contains 14 residues. The CDR3 here is CASSEWEGNSPLHF. CDR3 in DNA: TGTGCCAGCAGTGAGTGGGAGGGTAATTCACCCCTCCACTTT.

This clonotype was seen repeatedly, ten times or more. The V gene is TRBV20-1, the J gene TRBJ1-1; no firm D call. The CDR3 totals 14 residues. The germline gives CDR1 DFQATT, CDR2 SNEGSKA (reference sequence). Trimming pared 3 bases from V and 0 bases from J, leaving 11 bases between. The CDR3 bases are TGCAGTGCTAGTCGTCTTCCGATGAACACTGAAGCTTTCTTT. Protein: CSASRLPMNTEAFF.

This clonotype came up many times. The rearrangement joins TRBV5-1 to TRBJ2-7; the D gene is possibly TRBD1 (6 bases). Germline V lookup: CDR1 SGHRS, CDR2 YFSETQ. This CDR3 contains 14 residues. V dropped 2 bases and J dropped 2 bases, with 11 bases sitting between them. CDR3 DNA sequence: TGCGCCAGCAGCTTACAGGGTGACCCCTACGAGCAGTACTTC. Encoded protein: CASSLQGDPYEQYF.

The chain employs TRBV7-3 and TRBJ1-1; D is perhaps TRBD1 (6 bases). Germline CDR1 SGHTA, CDR2 FQGTGA. Trimming removed 4 bases from V and 1 base from J, with 13 bases in between. This CDR3 contains 15 residues. For the CDR3, the DNA is TGTGCCAGCAGCTCCGACGGGGGCCAGAACACTGAAGCTTTCTTT. Translated, it gives CASSSDGGQNTEAFF.

The chain uses TRBV7-3 and TRBJ2-1; unclear D gene. Germline CDR1 and CDR2: SGHTA and FQGTGA. V dropped 1 base and J dropped 6 bases, with 13 bases sitting between them. The CDR3 sequence is 15 residues long. The DNA of the CDR3 is TGTGCCAGCAGCTTAATTAGGAGCGAGACCAATGAGCAGTTCTTC. Translating it yields CASSLIRSETNEQFF.

This clonotype was observed many times. This chain joins TRBV20-1 and TRBJ1-2; weak D call: TRBD1 (6 bases). Trimming pared 5 bases from V and 2 bases from J, leaving 15 bases between. This CDR3 spans 14 amino acids. Germline values: CDR1 DFQATT, CDR2 SNEGSKA (reference sequence). The CDR3 region is CSAGRTAGNYGYTF. DNA for the CDR3: TGCAGTGCTGGAAGGACAGCGGGAAACTATGGCTACACCTTC.

There are a few counts of this clonotype. The chain joins TRBV27 to TRBJ2-5; perhaps TRBD1 as D (8 bases). Trimming pared 1 base from V and 3 bases from J, leaving 15 bases between. The CDR3 sequence is 16 residues long. Looked up from germline, CDR1 is MNHEY and CDR2 is SMNVEV (reference sequence). CDR3 nucleotide sequence: TGTGCCAGCAGTTTATTTAGGGGGGGACAGGAAGAGACCCAGTACTTC. Its protein is CASSLFRGGQEETQYF.

Points on this clonotype: A read error is likely, as this CDR3 ends without the conserved phenylalanine or tryptophan. This sequence joins TRBV7-2 and TRBJ2-3, with TRBD2 as a possible D gene (6 bases). Between the trimmed V and J ends, which lost 5 bases and 6 bases, there was a span of 33 bases. CDR1 is SGHTA and CDR2 is FQGNSA in the germline V gene. The CDR3 consists of 20 residues. The chain's CDR3 is CASSTRNEPGLQWSTDTQYI. CDR3 nucleotides: TGTGCCAGCAGCACACGAAACGAGCCGGGACTCCAATGGTCCACGGATACGCAGTATATT.

In this sample, this clonotype turned up many times. The V call is TRBV12-3 or TRBV12-4, the J call TRBJ2-3; TRBD2 is a possible D gene (6 bases). The CDR3 loop spans 17 amino acids. Trimming shortened V by 6 bases and J by 2 bases, and 21 bases separated the two germline ends. The CDR3 loop is CASSYDLADKDTDTQYF. CDR3 sequence (DNA): TGTGCCAGCAGCTACGACTTAGCGGATAAAGACACAGATACGCAGTATTTT.